This T cell receptor (beta chain) was recorded in a study of CD8 T cells in ankylosing spondylitis. This clonotype was seen only once. What it binds is unknown. TCRdb itself ran the 5' RACE reads through MiXCR, one entry per CDR3 protein. Of roughly 260,000 distinct CDR3 sequences listed, about 19% were seen once; the top ten hold about 8%. Whole-study results and caveats: Reactive arthritis synovial fluid and blood previously showed some of these motif variants.

Trimming took off 5 bases at V and 4 bases at J, with 18 bases between the two ends. Germline assignment: CDR1 MGHRA and CDR2 YSYEKL. The CDR3 totals 15 residues. The genes are TRBV4-1 and TRBJ2-7, with D tentatively TRBD2 (6 bases). Sequencing input: blood, either unsorted or a sorted T cell fraction (not recorded which). The sequence was collected from a male donor with ankylosing spondylitis or in good health (not recorded which). The CDR3 region is CASSARLDPFYEQYV. DNA for the CDR3: TGCGCCAGCAGCGCCCGACTAGATCCTTTTTACGAGCAGTACGTC.